Below, 9 T cell receptor beta chains from the same sample are listed, as sequenced in a study of early T cells in non-severe SARS-CoV-2 infection. MiXCR, applied by TCRdb to the 5' RACE reads, yields one record per CDR3 protein. The repertoire holds about 30,000 distinct CDR3 sequences, 4.5% to 6% seen once, with roughly 0.87% in the top ten. The sequenced sample was whole blood. The source of these receptors is an adult who was a healthcare worker with PCR-confirmed SARS-CoV-2 infection or an uninfected control (not recorded which).

This clonotype was detected a few times. The chain links TRBV12-5 to TRBJ1-1; maybe TRBD1 (5 bases). Looked up from germline, CDR1 is LGHNT and CDR2 is FRNRAP. This CDR3 is built from 15 residues. Trimming removed 2 bases at V and 1 base at J, with 11 bases between. CDR3 sequence (DNA): TGTGCTAGTGGTTTGAATCCGGGGACGAACACTGAAGCTTTCTTT. Translated: CASGLNPGTNTEAFF.

This clonotype was observed at least ten times. The V gene is TRBV27, the J gene TRBJ2-6; TRBD1 or TRBD2 may be the D gene (5 bases each). Between the trimmed V and J ends, which lost 3 bases and 2 bases, there was a span of 8 bases. The germline V gene has CDR1 MNHEY and CDR2 SMNVEV (reference sequence). This CDR3 has 15 residues. The CDR3 protein is CASSFGGAGANVLTF. The CDR3 nucleotides are TGTGCCAGCAGTTTTGGGGGTGCTGGGGCCAACGTCCTGACTTTC.

This clonotype has at least ten counts. This rearrangement joins TRBV11-2 to TRBJ1-2; D remains unclear. Germline V CDR1 and CDR2: SGHAT, FQNNGV. V lost 0 bases to trimming and J lost 4 bases, with 9 bases between them. The CDR3 has 14 residues. Here the CDR3 reads CASSLDLTPYGYTF. The CDR3 DNA is TGTGCCAGCAGCTTAGATCTAACACCCTATGGCTACACCTTC.

This clonotype was observed at least ten times. V usage is TRBV28 and J usage is TRBJ2-1; the match to TRBD2 covers 10 bases. The CDR3 has 20 amino acids. CDR1 is MDHEN, CDR2 SYDVKM, per germline. V lost 5 bases to trimming and J lost 9 bases; unmatched junction nucleotides: 25. CDR3 sequence: CASSPLASGRSVRFGGEQFF. The DNA of the CDR3 is TGTGCCAGCAGTCCCTTGGCTAGCGGGAGATCGGTCCGGTTTGGCGGTGAGCAGTTCTTC.

In this sample, this clonotype turned up many times. The V and J genes are TRBV10-3 and TRBJ2-7; 10 bases map to TRBD2. CDR3 size: 15 residues. Germline trimming cut 6 bases from V and 0 bases from J; bases unmatched to any gene: 5. Germline values: CDR1 ENHRY, CDR2 SYGVKD. The CDR3: CAISPTSGASYEQYF. CDR3 nucleotide sequence: TGTGCCATCAGCCCCACTAGCGGGGCCTCCTACGAGCAGTACTTC.

This clonotype was observed many times. The chain has TRBV28 and TRBJ2-2; 7 nucleotides align to TRBD1. Germline CDR1 is MDHEN and CDR2 is SYDVKM. There are 13 residues in the CDR3. Trimming cost V 3 bases and J 6 bases; bases outside gene matches: 1. The CDR3 loop reads CASSFQGAGELFF. The CDR3 DNA sequence: TGTGCCAGCAGTTTCCAGGGGGCCGGGGAGCTGTTTTTT.

This clonotype was seen only a few times. This sequence joins TRBV19 and TRBJ2-1; 10 bases are shared with TRBD2. Germline CDR1 reads LNHDA; CDR2 reads SQIVND (reference sequence). The CDR3 loop spans 15 amino acids. The V gene end was trimmed by 3 bases and the J gene end by 8 bases; junction bases not matched to a gene: 7. This chain's CDR3 is CASSIPSGSRYEQFF. The CDR3 DNA follows: TGTGCCAGTAGTATCCCTAGCGGGAGCAGATATGAGCAGTTCTTC.

There are many counts of this clonotype. The genes are TRBV7-2 and TRBJ1-2, with D maybe TRBD1 (5 bases). Trimming took off 3 bases at V and 2 bases at J, with 7 bases between the two ends. Germline V CDR1 and CDR2: SGHTA, FQGNSA. The CDR3 runs to 13 residues. CDR3 bases: TGTGCCAGCAGCTTCCGGGACAACTATGGCTACACCTTC. It encodes CASSFRDNYGYTF.

The chain combines TRBV10-3 with TRBJ1-6, with D tentatively TRBD1 (6 bases). Between the trimmed V and J ends, which lost 3 bases and 0 bases, there was a span of 9 bases. This CDR3 comprises 16 residues. Per the germline V gene, CDR1 is ENHRY and CDR2 is SYGVKD. The CDR3 is CAISEQGSSYNSPLHF. As DNA, the CDR3 is TGTGCCATCAGTGAACAGGGAAGCTCCTATAATTCACCCCTCCACTTT.